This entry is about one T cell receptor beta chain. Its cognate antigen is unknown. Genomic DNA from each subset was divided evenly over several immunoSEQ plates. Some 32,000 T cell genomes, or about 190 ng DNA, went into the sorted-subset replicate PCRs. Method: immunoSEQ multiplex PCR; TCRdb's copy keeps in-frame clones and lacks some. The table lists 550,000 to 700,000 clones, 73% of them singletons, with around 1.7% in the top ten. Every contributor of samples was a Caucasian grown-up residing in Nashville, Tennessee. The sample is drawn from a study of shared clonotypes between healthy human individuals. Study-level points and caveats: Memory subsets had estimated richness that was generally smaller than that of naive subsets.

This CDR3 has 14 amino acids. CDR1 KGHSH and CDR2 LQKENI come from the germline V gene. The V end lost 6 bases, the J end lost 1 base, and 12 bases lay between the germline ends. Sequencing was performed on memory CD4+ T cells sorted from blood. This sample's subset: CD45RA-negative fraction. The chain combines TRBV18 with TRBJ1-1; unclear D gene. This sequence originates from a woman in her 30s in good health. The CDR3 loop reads CASSLGAGNTEAFF. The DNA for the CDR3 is TGTGCCAGCTCCCTCGGCGCGGGGAACACTGAAGCTTTCTTT.